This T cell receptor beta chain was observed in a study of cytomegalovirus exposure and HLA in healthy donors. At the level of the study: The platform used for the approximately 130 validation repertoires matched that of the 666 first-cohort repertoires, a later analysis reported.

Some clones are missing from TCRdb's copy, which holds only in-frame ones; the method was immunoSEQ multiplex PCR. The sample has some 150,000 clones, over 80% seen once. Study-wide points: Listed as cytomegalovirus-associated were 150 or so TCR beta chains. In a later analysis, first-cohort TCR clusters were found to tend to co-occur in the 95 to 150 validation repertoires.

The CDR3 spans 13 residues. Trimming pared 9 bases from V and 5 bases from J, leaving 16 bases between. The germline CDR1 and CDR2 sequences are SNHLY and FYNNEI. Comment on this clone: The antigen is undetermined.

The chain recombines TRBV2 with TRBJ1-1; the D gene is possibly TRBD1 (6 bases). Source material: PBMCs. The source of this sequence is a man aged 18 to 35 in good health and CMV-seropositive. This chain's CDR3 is CARQDRLLTEAFF. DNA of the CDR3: TGTGCCAGGCAAGACAGGTTGTTGACTGAAGCTTTCTTT.